This is a list of T cell receptor beta chains from one sample in a study of CD8 T cells in ankylosing spondylitis. TCRdb reprocessed the 5' RACE reads with MiXCR, giving one entry per CDR3 protein. Of roughly 700,000 distinct CDR3 sequences in the sample, around 19% were seen once. Material for sequencing was blood, either unsorted or a sorted T cell fraction (not recorded which). Every receptor here comes from a male donor with ankylosing spondylitis. The CDR3 runs from the conserved cysteine through the conserved F or W. The D gene is left open where the match is weak. Expanded clones get a size class; other rows say once, few or many, or leave the size out.

clone size: many
J gene: TRBJ1-4
D gene: NA
V gene: TRBV5-1
CDR3 protein: CASSLGSATNEKLFF
CDR3 DNA: TGCGCCAGCAGCTTGGGCAGCGCAACTAATGAAAAACTGTTTTTT

clone size: many
J gene: TRBJ2-1
D gene: NA
V gene: TRBV12-3/TRBV12-4
CDR3 protein: CASSLGLLEQFF
CDR3 DNA: TGTGCCAGCAGTCTCGGACTTCTCGAGCAGTTCTTC

clone size: few
J gene: TRBJ2-7
D gene: NA
V gene: TRBV20-1
CDR3 protein: CSARDLRDSVSEQYF
CDR3 DNA: TGCAGTGCTAGAGACTTGAGGGATAGTGTCTCCGAGCAGTACTTC

clone size: NA
J gene: TRBJ2-3
D gene: TRBD2
V gene: TRBV9
CDR3 protein: CASSGSSGRNPSGTDTQYF
CDR3 DNA: TGTGCCAGCAGCGGGAGTAGCGGGAGGAATCCCTCCGGCACAGATACGCAGTATTTT

clone size: few
J gene: TRBJ1-2
D gene: NA
V gene: TRBV7-2
CDR3 protein: CASSLQEGIGGYTF
CDR3 DNA: TGTGCCAGCAGCTTGCAGGAGGGAATAGGTGGCTACACCTTC

clone size: few
J gene: TRBJ2-7
D gene: NA
V gene: TRBV5-5
CDR3 protein: CASSLDIGRSSYEQYF
CDR3 DNA: TGTGCCAGCAGCTTGGATATAGGCAGGAGCTCCTACGAGCAGTACTTC

clone size: NA
J gene: TRBJ2-1
D gene: TRBD2
V gene: TRBV9
CDR3 protein: CASSVEELAGGNEQFF
CDR3 DNA: TGTGCCAGCAGCGTAGAGGAACTAGCGGGAGGTAATGAGCAGTTCTTC

clone size: many
J gene: TRBJ1-1
D gene: NA
V gene: TRBV5-1
CDR3 protein: CASSLRGAAEAFF
CDR3 DNA: TGCGCCAGCAGCTTGCGGGGGGCAGCTGAAGCTTTCTTT

clone size: many
J gene: TRBJ1-4
D gene: NA
V gene: TRBV7-9
CDR3 protein: CASSLINEKLFF
CDR3 DNA: TGTGCCAGCAGCTTGATTAATGAAAAACTGTTTTTT

clone size: few
J gene: TRBJ1-1
D gene: TRBD1
V gene: TRBV5-1
CDR3 protein: CASSIGQASSSEAFF
CDR3 DNA: TGCGCCAGCAGCATCGGACAGGCGAGTTCGTCTGAAGCTTTCTTT

clone size: NA
J gene: TRBJ1-2
D gene: NA
V gene: TRBV5-1
CDR3 protein: CASSHGQTNYGYTF
CDR3 DNA: TGCGCCAGCAGCCACGGACAGACTAACTATGGCTACACCTTC

clone size: few
J gene: TRBJ1-5
D gene: NA
V gene: TRBV20-1
CDR3 protein: CSASAGGPQHF
CDR3 DNA: TGCAGTGCTAGTGCCGGGGGGCCCCAGCATTTT

clone size: NA
J gene: TRBJ1-1
D gene: TRBD1
V gene: TRBV9
CDR3 protein: CASSEGQGFAEAFF
CDR3 DNA: TGTGCCAGCAGCGAGGGACAGGGTTTTGCTGAAGCTTTCTTT

clone size: NA
J gene: TRBJ1-2
D gene: NA
V gene: TRBV12-3/TRBV12-4
CDR3 protein: CASTAVGDPFYGYTF
CDR3 DNA: TGTGCCAGCACCGCCGTGGGGGACCCGTTCTATGGCTACACCTTC

clone size: NA
J gene: TRBJ2-7
D gene: NA
V gene: TRBV6-2/TRBV6-3
CDR3 protein: CASKSGSPYEQYF
CDR3 DNA: TGTGCCAGCAAGAGTGGCAGCCCCTACGAGCAGTACTTC

clone size: NA
J gene: TRBJ2-7
D gene: TRBD2
V gene: TRBV15
CDR3 protein: CATSRGLAESYEQYF
CDR3 DNA: TGTGCCACCAGCCGTGGACTAGCGGAATCCTACGAGCAGTACTTC

clone size: NA
J gene: TRBJ2-3
D gene: NA
V gene: TRBV5-1
CDR3 protein: CASSTRVDTQYF
CDR3 DNA: TGCGCCAGCAGCACCAGGGTCGATACGCAGTATTTT

clone size: NA
J gene: TRBJ1-2
D gene: TRBD1
V gene: TRBV20-1
CDR3 protein: CSAVTGTYGYTF
CDR3 DNA: TGCAGTGCTGTGACAGGGACCTATGGCTACACCTTC

clone size: few
J gene: TRBJ2-2
D gene: TRBD2
V gene: TRBV4-2
CDR3 protein: CASSTRLAGEAGELFF
CDR3 DNA: TGTGCCAGCAGCACCAGACTAGCGGGAGAGGCCGGGGAGCTGTTTTTT

clone size: many
J gene: TRBJ2-2
D gene: NA
V gene: TRBV6-2/TRBV6-3
CDR3 protein: CASTLQYTGELFF
CDR3 DNA: TGTGCCAGCACCCTACAATACACCGGGGAGCTGTTTTTT

clone size: once
J gene: TRBJ2-1
D gene: TRBD2
V gene: TRBV4-3
CDR3 protein: CASSHSSGSHEQFF
CDR3 DNA: TGCGCCAGCAGCCATTCTAGCGGGAGCCATGAGCAGTTCTTC

clone size: NA
J gene: TRBJ2-3
D gene: TRBD1
V gene: TRBV19
CDR3 protein: CASSRTPFGQGHTDTQYF
CDR3 DNA: TGTGCCAGTAGCCGAACTCCCTTTGGACAGGGGCACACAGATACGCAGTATTTT

clone size: NA
J gene: TRBJ1-2
D gene: TRBD1
V gene: TRBV12-3/TRBV12-4
CDR3 protein: CASRGTGLGGYTF
CDR3 DNA: TGTGCCAGCAGGGGGACAGGGTTGGGGGGCTACACCTTC

clone size: few
J gene: TRBJ2-7
D gene: NA
V gene: TRBV19
CDR3 protein: CASSPSSPYEQYF
CDR3 DNA: TGTGCCAGTAGTCCCTCATCACCCTACGAGCAGTACTTC

clone size: NA
J gene: TRBJ2-7
D gene: NA
V gene: TRBV20-1
CDR3 protein: CSARDPSDPIWDEQYF
CDR3 DNA: TGCAGTGCTAGAGACCCCTCGGACCCAATCTGGGACGAGCAGTACTTC

clone size: NA
J gene: TRBJ2-3
D gene: TRBD2
V gene: TRBV20-1
CDR3 protein: CSARGLAGGQGGTDTQYF
CDR3 DNA: TGCAGTGCTAGAGGACTAGCGGGAGGACAAGGGGGCACAGATACGCAGTATTTT

clone size: NA
J gene: TRBJ2-7
D gene: NA
V gene: TRBV13
CDR3 protein: CASSHRGAYEQYF
CDR3 DNA: TGTGCCAGCAGCCACCGGGGGGCTTACGAGCAGTACTTC

clone size: few
J gene: TRBJ2-5
D gene: NA
V gene: TRBV6-2/TRBV6-3
CDR3 protein: CASSYRPRLNQETQYF
CDR3 DNA: TGTGCCAGCAGTTACCGCCCGAGGCTAAACCAAGAGACCCAGTACTTC

clone size: few
J gene: TRBJ2-7
D gene: NA
V gene: TRBV4-1
CDR3 protein: CASSQEDGPYEQYF
CDR3 DNA: TGCGCCAGCAGCCAAGAGGACGGCCCCTACGAGCAGTACTTC

clone size: few
J gene: TRBJ2-7
D gene: NA
V gene: TRBV21-1
CDR3 protein: CANRDRTSGRTSYEQYF
CDR3 DNA: TGTGCCAATAGAGATAGGACTAGCGGGAGGACCTCCTACGAGCAGTACTTC

clone size: few
J gene: TRBJ2-3
D gene: TRBD1
V gene: TRBV9
CDR3 protein: CASSLRDRAKGPASTDTQYF
CDR3 DNA: TGTGCCAGCAGCCTCCGGGACAGGGCTAAGGGCCCCGCCAGCACAGATACGCAGTATTTT

clone size: NA
J gene: TRBJ2-3
D gene: NA
V gene: TRBV4-3
CDR3 protein: CASSPDWDTQYF
CDR3 DNA: TGCGCCAGCAGCCCCGACTGGGATACGCAGTATTTT

clone size: NA
J gene: TRBJ2-3
D gene: TRBD2
V gene: TRBV11-3
CDR3 protein: CASSPRVLAGIPDTQYF
CDR3 DNA: TGTGCCAGCAGCCCAAGGGTGCTAGCGGGGATCCCAGATACGCAGTATTTT

clone size: few
J gene: TRBJ2-7
D gene: NA
V gene: TRBV10-3
CDR3 protein: CAISDRTDYEQYF
CDR3 DNA: TGTGCCATCAGTGACCGGACCGATTACGAGCAGTACTTC

clone size: few
J gene: TRBJ2-1
D gene: TRBD2
V gene: TRBV7-8
CDR3 protein: CASSLREASVNNEQFF
CDR3 DNA: TGTGCCAGCAGCCTCCGGGAGGCCTCCGTAAACAATGAGCAGTTCTTC

clone size: NA
J gene: TRBJ1-5
D gene: TRBD1
V gene: TRBV15
CDR3 protein: CATSPRPSTGTENQPQHF
CDR3 DNA: TGTGCCACCAGCCCGCGACCTTCCACCGGGACAGAGAATCAGCCCCAGCATTTT

clone size: few
J gene: TRBJ2-3
D gene: NA
V gene: TRBV12-3/TRBV12-4
CDR3 protein: CASRDLTDTQYF
CDR3 DNA: TGTGCCAGCAGAGACCTCACAGATACGCAGTATTTT

clone size: NA
J gene: TRBJ2-5
D gene: NA
V gene: TRBV10-3
CDR3 protein: CATRGEGIEETQYF
CDR3 DNA: TGTGCCACCAGGGGAGAGGGGATCGAAGAGACCCAGTACTTC

clone size: NA
J gene: TRBJ1-1
D gene: NA
V gene: TRBV5-1
CDR3 protein: CASSLDGSPKVAEAFF
CDR3 DNA: TGCGCCAGCAGCCTCGACGGCTCCCCTAAGGTCGCTGAAGCTTTCTTT

clone size: few
J gene: TRBJ2-2
D gene: TRBD1
V gene: TRBV7-6
CDR3 protein: CASSFGQAGSTGELFF
CDR3 DNA: TGTGCCAGCAGCTTCGGACAGGCCGGTAGTACCGGGGAGCTGTTTTTT

clone size: NA
J gene: TRBJ1-1
D gene: TRBD1
V gene: TRBV27
CDR3 protein: CASSLFAGQSSTEAFF
CDR3 DNA: TGTGCCAGCAGTTTATTCGCGGGACAGTCAAGCACTGAAGCTTTCTTT

clone size: NA
J gene: TRBJ2-1
D gene: NA
V gene: TRBV12-3/TRBV12-4
CDR3 protein: CASSFGDYNEQFF
CDR3 DNA: TGTGCCAGCAGTTTCGGGGACTACAATGAGCAGTTCTTC